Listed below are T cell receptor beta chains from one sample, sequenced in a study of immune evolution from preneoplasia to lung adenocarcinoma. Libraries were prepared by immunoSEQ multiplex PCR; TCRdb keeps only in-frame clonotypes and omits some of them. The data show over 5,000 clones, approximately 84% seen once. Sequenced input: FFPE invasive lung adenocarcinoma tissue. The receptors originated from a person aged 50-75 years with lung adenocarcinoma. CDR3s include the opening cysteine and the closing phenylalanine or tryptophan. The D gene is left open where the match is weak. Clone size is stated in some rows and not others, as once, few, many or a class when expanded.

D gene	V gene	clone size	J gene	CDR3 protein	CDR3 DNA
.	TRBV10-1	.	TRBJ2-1	CASSEEGMIRLNEQFF	TGCGCCAGCAGTGAGGAGGGGATGATACGGTTGAATGAGCAGTTCTTC
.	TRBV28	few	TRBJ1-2	CAGKTQGRGYTF	TGTGCCGGAAAGACGCAGGGCCGCGGCTACACCTTC
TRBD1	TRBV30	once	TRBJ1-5	CAWSPGQGRQQPQHF	TGTGCCTGGAGCCCCGGACAGGGGAGGCAGCAGCCCCAGCATTTT
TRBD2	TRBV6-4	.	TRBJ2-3	CASSEPGLAGEIHKQYF	TGTGCCAGCAGTGAACCGGGACTAGCGGGAGAAATCCATAAGCAGTATTTT
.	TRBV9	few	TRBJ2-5	CASSRKTGQRETQYF	TGTGCCAGCAGCCGAAAAACCGGACAGAGGGAGACCCAGTACTTC
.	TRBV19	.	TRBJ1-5	CASSTNRQNSNQPQHF	TGTGCCAGTAGTACAAACAGACAGAATAGCAATCAGCCCCAGCATTTT
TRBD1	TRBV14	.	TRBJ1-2	CASSRAGQSYGYTF	TGTGCCAGCAGCCGTGCGGGACAGAGCTATGGCTACACCTTC
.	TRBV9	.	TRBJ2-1	CASTPTSSYNEQFF	TGTGCCAGCACCCCCACCAGCTCCTACAATGAGCAGTTCTTC
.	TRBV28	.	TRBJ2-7	CASTPSRATYEQYF	TGTGCCAGCACCCCTAGCCGGGCCACCTACGAGCAGTACTTC
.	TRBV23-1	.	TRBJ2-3	CANTGPDSADTQYF	TGCGCCAATACGGGACCTGACTCCGCAGATACGCAGTATTTT